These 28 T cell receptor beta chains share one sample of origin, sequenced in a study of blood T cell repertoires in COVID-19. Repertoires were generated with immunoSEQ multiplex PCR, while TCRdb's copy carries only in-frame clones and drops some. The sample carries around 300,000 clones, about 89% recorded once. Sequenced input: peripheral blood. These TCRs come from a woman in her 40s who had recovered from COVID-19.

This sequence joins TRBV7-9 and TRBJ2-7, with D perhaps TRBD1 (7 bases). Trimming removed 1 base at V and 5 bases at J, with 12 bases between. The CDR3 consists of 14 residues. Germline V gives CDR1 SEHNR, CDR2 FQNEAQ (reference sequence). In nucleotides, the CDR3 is TGTGCCAGCAGCTTAGAGGGCAGGGGGGACGAGCAGTACTTC. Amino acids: CASSLEGRGDEQYF.

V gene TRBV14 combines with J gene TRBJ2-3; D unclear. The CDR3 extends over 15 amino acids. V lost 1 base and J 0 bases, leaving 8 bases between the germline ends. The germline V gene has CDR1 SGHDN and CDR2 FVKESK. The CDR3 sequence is CASSQVQISTDTQYF. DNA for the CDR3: TGTGCCAGCAGCCAAGTCCAGATAAGCACAGATACGCAGTATTTT. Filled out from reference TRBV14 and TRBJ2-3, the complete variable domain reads EAGVTQFPSHSVIEKGQTVTLRCDPISGHDNLYWYRRVMGKEIKFLLHFVKESKQDESGMPNNRFLAERTGGTYSTLKVQPAELEDSGVYFCASSQVQISTDTQYFGPGTRLTVL.

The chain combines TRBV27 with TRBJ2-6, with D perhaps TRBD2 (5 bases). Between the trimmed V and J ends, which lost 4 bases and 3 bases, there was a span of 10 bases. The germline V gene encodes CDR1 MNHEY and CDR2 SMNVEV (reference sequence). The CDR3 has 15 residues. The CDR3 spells CASSSNRDGANVLTF. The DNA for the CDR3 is TGTGCCAGCAGTTCCAACCGGGATGGGGCCAACGTCCTGACTTTC.

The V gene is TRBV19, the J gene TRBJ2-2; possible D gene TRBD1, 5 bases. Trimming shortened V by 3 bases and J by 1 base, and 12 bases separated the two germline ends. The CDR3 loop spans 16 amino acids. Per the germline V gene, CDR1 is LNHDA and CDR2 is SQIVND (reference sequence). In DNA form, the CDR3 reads TGTGCCAGTAGTATCCATCCAACAGGGAACACCGGGGAGCTGTTTTTT. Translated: CASSIHPTGNTGELFF. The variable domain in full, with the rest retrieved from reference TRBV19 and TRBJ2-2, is DGGITQSPKYLFRKEGQNVTLSCEQNLNHDAMYWYRQDPGQGLRLIYYSQIVNDFQKGDIAEGYSVSREKKESFPLTVTSAQKNPTAFYLCASSIHPTGNTGELFFGEGSRLTVL.

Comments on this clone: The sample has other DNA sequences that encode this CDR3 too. In DNA, the CDR3 is TGTGCCAGCAGCTTGGAGGGGGTTGGGGAGCTGTTTTTT. It is translated as CASSLEGVGELFF. The J gene is TRBJ2-2, the V gene TRBV5-4; possibly TRBD1 for D (6 bases). V shed 0 bases and J shed 8 bases, with 8 bases lying between them. Germline lookup yields CDR1 SGHNT and CDR2 YYREEE (reference sequence). The CDR3 totals 13 residues.

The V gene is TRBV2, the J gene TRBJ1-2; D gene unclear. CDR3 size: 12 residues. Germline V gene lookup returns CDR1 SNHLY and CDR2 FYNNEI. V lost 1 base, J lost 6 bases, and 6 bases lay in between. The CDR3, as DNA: TGTGCCAGCAGTGAAGGGCAGGATGGCTACACCTTC. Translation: CASSEGQDGYTF.

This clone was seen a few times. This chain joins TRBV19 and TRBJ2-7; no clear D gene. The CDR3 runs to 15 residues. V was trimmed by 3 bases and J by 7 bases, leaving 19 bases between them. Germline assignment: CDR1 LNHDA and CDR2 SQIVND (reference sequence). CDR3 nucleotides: TGTGCCAGTAGTATGGGTGGGCCCCCATCTTGGGAGCAGTACTTC. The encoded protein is CASSMGGPPSWEQYF.

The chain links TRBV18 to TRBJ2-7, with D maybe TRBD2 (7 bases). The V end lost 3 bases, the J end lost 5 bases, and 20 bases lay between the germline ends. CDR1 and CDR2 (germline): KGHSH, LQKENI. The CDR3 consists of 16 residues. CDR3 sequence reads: CASSPQTSGGANEQYF. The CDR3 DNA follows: TGTGCCAGCTCACCGCAAACATCTGGGGGGGCCAACGAGCAGTACTTC.

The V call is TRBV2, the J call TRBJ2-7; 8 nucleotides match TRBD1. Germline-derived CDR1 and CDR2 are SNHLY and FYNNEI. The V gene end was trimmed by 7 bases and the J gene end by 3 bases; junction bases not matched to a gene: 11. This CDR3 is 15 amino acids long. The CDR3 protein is CASKRDRSDLYEQYF. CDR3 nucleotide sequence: TGTGCCAGCAAGAGGGACAGGTCCGACCTCTACGAGCAGTACTTC. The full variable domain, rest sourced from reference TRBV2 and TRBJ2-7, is EPEVTQTPSHQVTQMGQEVILRCVPISNHLYFYWYRQILGQKVEFLVSFYNNEISEKSEIFDDQFSVERPDGSNFTLKIRSTKLEDSAMYFCASKRDRSDLYEQYFGPGTRLTVT.

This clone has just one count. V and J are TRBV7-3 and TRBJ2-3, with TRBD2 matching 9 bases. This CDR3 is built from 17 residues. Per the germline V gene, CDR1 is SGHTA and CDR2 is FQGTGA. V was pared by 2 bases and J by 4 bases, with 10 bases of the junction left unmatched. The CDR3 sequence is CASSLGAGGPMPDTQYF. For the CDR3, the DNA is TGTGCCAGCAGCTTAGGGGCGGGAGGGCCGATGCCAGATACGCAGTATTTT.

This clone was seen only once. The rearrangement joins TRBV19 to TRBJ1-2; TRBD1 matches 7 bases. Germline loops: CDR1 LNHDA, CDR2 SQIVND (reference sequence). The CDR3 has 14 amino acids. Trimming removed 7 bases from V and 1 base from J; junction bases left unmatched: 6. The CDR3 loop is CASNPTGLNYGYTF. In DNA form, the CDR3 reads TGTGCCAGTAACCCGACAGGGCTTAACTATGGCTACACCTTC.

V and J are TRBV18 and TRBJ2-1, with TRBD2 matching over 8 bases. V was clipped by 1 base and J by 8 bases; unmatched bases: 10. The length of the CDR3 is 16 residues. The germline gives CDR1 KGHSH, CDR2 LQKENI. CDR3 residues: CASSPRSVPGGDEQFF. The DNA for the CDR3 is TGTGCCAGCTCACCACGGAGCGTTCCCGGGGGGGATGAGCAGTTCTTC. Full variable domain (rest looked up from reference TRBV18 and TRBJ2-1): NAGVMQNPRHLVRRRGQEARLRCSPMKGHSHVYWYRQLPEEGLKFMVYLQKENIIDESGMPKERFSAEFPKEGPSILRIQQVVRGDSAAYFCASSPRSVPGGDEQFFGPGTRLTVL.

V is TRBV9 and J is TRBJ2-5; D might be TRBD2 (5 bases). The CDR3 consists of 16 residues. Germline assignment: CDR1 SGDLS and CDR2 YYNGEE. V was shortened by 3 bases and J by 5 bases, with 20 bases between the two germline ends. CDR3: CASSASDWVIGETQYF. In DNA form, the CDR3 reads TGTGCCAGCAGCGCCTCGGACTGGGTAATAGGCGAGACCCAGTACTTC. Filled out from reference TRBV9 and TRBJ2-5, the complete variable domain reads DSGVTQTPKHLITATGQRVTLRCSPRSGDLSVYWYQQSLDQGLQFLIQYYNGEERAKGNILERFSAQQFPDLHSELNLSSLELGDSALYFCASSASDWVIGETQYFGPGTRLLVL.

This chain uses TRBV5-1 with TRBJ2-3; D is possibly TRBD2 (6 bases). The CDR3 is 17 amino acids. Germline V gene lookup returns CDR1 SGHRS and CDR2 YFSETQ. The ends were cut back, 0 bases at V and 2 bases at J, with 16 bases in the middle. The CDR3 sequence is CASSLDNWRGATDTQYF. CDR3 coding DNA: TGCGCCAGCAGCTTGGATAACTGGCGGGGAGCCACAGATACGCAGTATTTT.

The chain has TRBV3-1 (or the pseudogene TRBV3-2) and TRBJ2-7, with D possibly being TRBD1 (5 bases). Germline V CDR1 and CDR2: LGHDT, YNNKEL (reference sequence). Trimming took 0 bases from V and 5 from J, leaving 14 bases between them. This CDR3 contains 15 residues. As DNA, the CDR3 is TGTGCCAGCAGCCAAGATCCGGGCAGGGCCCACGAGCAGTACTTC. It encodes CASSQDPGRAHEQYF.

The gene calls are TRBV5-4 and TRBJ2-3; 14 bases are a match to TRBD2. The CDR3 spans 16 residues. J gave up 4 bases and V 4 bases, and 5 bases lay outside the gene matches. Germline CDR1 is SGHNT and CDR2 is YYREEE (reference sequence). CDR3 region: CASSGGLAGAADTQYF. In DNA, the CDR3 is TGTGCCAGCAGCGGGGGACTAGCGGGAGCCGCAGATACGCAGTATTTT.

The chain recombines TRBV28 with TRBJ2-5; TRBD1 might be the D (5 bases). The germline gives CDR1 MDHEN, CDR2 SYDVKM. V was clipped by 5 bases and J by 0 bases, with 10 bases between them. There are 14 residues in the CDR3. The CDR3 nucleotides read TGTGCCAGCAGTACAGCAGGGCACCAAGAGACCCAGTACTTC. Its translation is CASSTAGHQETQYF.

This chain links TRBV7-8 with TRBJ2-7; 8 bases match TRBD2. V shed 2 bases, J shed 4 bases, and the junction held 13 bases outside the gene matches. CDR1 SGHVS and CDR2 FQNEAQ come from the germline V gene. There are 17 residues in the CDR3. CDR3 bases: TGTGCCAGCAGCTTACGAAGGGTCGGGACTAGGATTTACGAGCAGTACTTC. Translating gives CASSLRRVGTRIYEQYF.

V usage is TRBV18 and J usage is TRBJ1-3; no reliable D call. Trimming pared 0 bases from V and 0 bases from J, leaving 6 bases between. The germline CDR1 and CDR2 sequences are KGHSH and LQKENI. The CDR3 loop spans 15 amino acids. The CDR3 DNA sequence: TGTGCCAGCTCACCACCGAGTATCTCTGGAAACACCATATATTTT. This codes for CASSPPSISGNTIYF.

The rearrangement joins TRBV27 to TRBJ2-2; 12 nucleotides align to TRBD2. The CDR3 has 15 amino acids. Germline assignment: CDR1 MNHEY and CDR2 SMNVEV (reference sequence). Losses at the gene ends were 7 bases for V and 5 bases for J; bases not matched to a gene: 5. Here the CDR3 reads CASTLGTSGTGELFF. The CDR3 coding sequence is TGTGCCAGCACCTTGGGGACTAGCGGGACCGGGGAGCTGTTTTTT.

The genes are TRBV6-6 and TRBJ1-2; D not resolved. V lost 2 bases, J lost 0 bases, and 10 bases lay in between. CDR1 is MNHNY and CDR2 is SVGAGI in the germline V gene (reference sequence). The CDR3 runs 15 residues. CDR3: CASSYNGRSNYGYTF. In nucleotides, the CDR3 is TGTGCCAGCAGTTACAATGGCAGATCTAACTATGGCTACACCTTC.

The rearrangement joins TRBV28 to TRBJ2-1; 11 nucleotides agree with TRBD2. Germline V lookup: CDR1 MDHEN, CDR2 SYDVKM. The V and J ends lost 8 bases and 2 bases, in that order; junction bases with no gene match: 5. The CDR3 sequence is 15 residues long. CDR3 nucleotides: TGTGCCAGCCGCTTAGCGGGAGGGACCTACAATGAGCAGTTCTTC. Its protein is CASRLAGGTYNEQFF.

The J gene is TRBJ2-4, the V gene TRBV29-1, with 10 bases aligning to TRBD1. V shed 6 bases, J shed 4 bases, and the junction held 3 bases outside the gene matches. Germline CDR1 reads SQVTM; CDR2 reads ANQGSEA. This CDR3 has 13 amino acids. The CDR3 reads CSVPGQGKNIQYF. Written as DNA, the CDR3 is TGCAGCGTACCGGGACAGGGGAAAAACATTCAGTACTTC.

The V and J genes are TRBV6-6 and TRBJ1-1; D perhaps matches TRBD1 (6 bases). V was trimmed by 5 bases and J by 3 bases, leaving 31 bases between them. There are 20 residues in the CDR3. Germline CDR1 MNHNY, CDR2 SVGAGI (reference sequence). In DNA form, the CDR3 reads TGTGCCAGCAGTCCATCGACCCCGGACAGTTTTTTAGGGGGGGACACTGAAGCTTTCTTT. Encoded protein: CASSPSTPDSFLGGDTEAFF.

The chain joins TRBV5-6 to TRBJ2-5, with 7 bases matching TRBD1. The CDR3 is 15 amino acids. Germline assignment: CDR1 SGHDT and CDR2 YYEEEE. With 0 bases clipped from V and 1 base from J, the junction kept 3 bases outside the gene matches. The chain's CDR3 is CASSLDRQGQETQYF. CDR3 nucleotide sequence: TGTGCCAGCAGCTTGGACCGACAGGGCCAAGAGACCCAGTACTTC.

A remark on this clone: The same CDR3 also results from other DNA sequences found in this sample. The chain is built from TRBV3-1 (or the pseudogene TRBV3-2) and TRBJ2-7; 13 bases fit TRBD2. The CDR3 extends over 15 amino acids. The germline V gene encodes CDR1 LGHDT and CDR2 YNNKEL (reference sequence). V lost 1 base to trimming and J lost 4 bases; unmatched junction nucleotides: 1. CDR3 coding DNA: TGTGCCAGCAGCCAAGGGACTAGCGGGAGTTACGAGCAGTACTTC. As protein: CASSQGTSGSYEQYF.

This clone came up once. The CDR3 spells CASSPAGADTEAFF. DNA of the CDR3: TGTGCCAGCAGCCCCGCGGGGGCGGACACTGAAGCTTTCTTT. V gene TRBV7-8 combines with J gene TRBJ1-1, with D possibly matching TRBD1 (6 bases). Germline values: CDR1 SGHVS, CDR2 FQNEAQ. There are 14 residues in the CDR3. Trimming removed 5 bases at V and 3 bases at J, with 13 bases between.

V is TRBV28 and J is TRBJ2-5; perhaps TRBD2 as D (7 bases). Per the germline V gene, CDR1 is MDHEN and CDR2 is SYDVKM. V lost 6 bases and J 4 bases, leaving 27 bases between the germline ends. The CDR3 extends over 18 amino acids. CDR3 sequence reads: CASRGTQGPPAGAETQYF. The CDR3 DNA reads TGTGCCAGCAGGGGAACACAGGGACCACCCGCGGGGGCAGAGACCCAGTACTTC. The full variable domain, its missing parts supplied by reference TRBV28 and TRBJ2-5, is DVKVTQSSRYLVKRTGEKVFLECVQDMDHENMFWYRQDPGLGLRLIYFSYDVKMKEKGDIPEGYSVSREKKERFSLILESASTNQTSMYLCASRGTQGPPAGAETQYFGPGTRLLVL.